Following are 3 T cell receptor beta chains from one sample sequenced in a study of blood T cells in healthy people across ages. A second 7 to 11 cycle PCR used barcoded and J-beta primers. TCRdb itself ran the 5' RACE reads through MiXCR, one entry per CDR3 protein. Here the sample spans 650,000 to 1,000,000 distinct CDR3 sequences, about 37% being singletons. The sample comprised blood. Source of these receptors: a man aged 18 to 29 in good health.

Only a few counts were recorded for this clonotype. The rearrangement joins TRBV28 to TRBJ1-2; D is unresolved. The CDR3 has 11 residues. V lost 8 bases and J 8 bases, leaving 12 bases between the germline ends. Germline loops: CDR1 MDHEN, CDR2 SYDVKM. CDR3 amino acids: CASARGSGYTF. The CDR3 DNA follows: TGTGCCAGCGCCAGAGGGAGCGGCTACACCTTC.

This clonotype was detected only once. The rearrangement joins TRBV11-2 to TRBJ2-7, with a weak D call TRBD1 (5 bases). Trimming removed 1 base from V and 0 bases from J, with 16 bases in between. Germline loops: CDR1 SGHAT, CDR2 FQNNGV. The CDR3 covers 17 residues. The CDR3 nucleotides read TGTGCCAGCAGCTTAGTCCTGGGCAGGGTAGGCTCCTACGAGCAGTACTTC. It translates to CASSLVLGRVGSYEQYF.

The chain has TRBV4-2 and TRBJ1-2, with D uncertain. The CDR3 is 13 residues long. The germline V and J ends were trimmed by 0 bases and 5 bases, with 7 bases remaining between them. Germline V gives CDR1 LGHNA, CDR2 YNFKEQ. The CDR3 spells CASSQEAVYGYTF. The DNA for the CDR3 is TGTGCCAGCAGCCAAGAGGCAGTGTATGGCTACACCTTC.